This TCR beta chain appears in the sequencing data of a study of T cell responses to AZD1222 COVID-19 vaccine. Background on the study: Second-dose recipients at about 4 or about 12 weeks were treated as one pooled group.

TCRdb's table, derived via immunoSEQ multiplex PCR, lists solely in-frame clones and lacks some. This sample carries 180,000 or so clones, about 91% of them seen once, and the ten largest clones take 7.7%. The study's findings and limits: White British donors predominated, females outnumbered males, and clonal diversity was possibly underestimated. Spike was spanned by vaccine-associated CD4 TCRs, which were dominant at 160-218 and 743-854.

Concerning this clone itself: What it recognizes is unknown.

The sequence came from an adult in good health. This specimen consisted of peripheral blood, obtained on day 0 of AZD1222 vaccination.

The CDR3 reads CASRPGGLGTEAFF. The CDR3, as DNA: TGTGCCAGCAGGCCAGGTGGCTTGGGGACTGAAGCTTTCTTT. J is TRBJ1-1 and V is TRBV5-6, with D unresolved. The V gene's germline CDR1 is SGHDT and CDR2 YYEEEE. Trimming shortened V by 5 bases and J by 5 bases, and 16 bases separated the two germline ends. The CDR3 covers 14 residues.